A single sample is the source of the 9 T cell receptor beta chains below, sequenced in a study of blood T cell repertoires in COVID-19. Measured with immunoSEQ multiplex PCR; TCRdb has only the in-frame clones, and not every one. The sample includes some 300,000 clones, roughly 90% of them seen just once. Sample: PBMCs or T cells enriched from blood (not recorded which). The receptors originated from a woman aged 25 to 45 who had recovered from COVID-19.

This chain links TRBV28 with TRBJ2-1, with 11 positions matching TRBD2. After removal of 2 bases from V and 4 bases from J, the junction contained 7 bases not matched to a gene. The CDR3 runs 17 residues. Germline V gene lookup returns CDR1 MDHEN and CDR2 SYDVKM. CDR3 in amino acids: CASSLATGTSGYNEQFF. In DNA, the CDR3 is TGTGCCAGCAGTTTAGCCACTGGGACTAGCGGATACAATGAGCAGTTCTTC.

The DNA of the CDR3 is TGCAGTGCTAGTGTAAGCGGATCCCTCCCCTACAATGAGCAGTTCTTC. Translating gives CSASVSGSLPYNEQFF. The V call is TRBV20-1, the J call TRBJ2-1; D may be TRBD2 (5 bases). Germline CDR1 reads DFQATT; CDR2 reads SNEGSKA (reference sequence). The CDR3 extends over 16 amino acids. The V gene lost 3 bases and the J gene lost 2 bases, with 17 bases spanning the gap.

The CDR3 region has the DNA TGTGCCAGCAGCCAAGATCGTCGGCGGGTAGTAGGAAATCAGCCCCAGCATTTT. Translated: CASSQDRRRVVGNQPQHF. V is TRBV14 and J is TRBJ1-5; D is uncertain. Trimming cost V 0 bases and J 4 bases, with 19 bases left between them. This CDR3 region has 18 residues. Germline V CDR1 and CDR2: SGHDN, FVKESK.

The J gene is TRBJ2-1, the V gene TRBV28, with 10 bases lining up with TRBD2. This CDR3 has 16 residues. The ends lost 4 bases at V and 0 bases at J; junction bases unmatched: 3. Per germline, CDR1 MDHEN and CDR2 SYDVKM. The CDR3 loop reads CASSSWTSGSYNEQFF. CDR3 bases: TGTGCCAGCAGTTCTTGGACTAGCGGCTCCTACAATGAGCAGTTCTTC.

The chain couples TRBV2 to TRBJ2-7; tentatively, D is TRBD2 (5 bases). V was trimmed by 7 bases and J by 0 bases, leaving 13 bases between them. In germline, CDR1 is SNHLY, CDR2 FYNNEI. This CDR3 comprises 14 residues. The CDR3 DNA is TGTGCCAGCATGGAGGATCCATCCTCCTACGAGCAGTACTTC. Encoded protein: CASMEDPSSYEQYF. Filled out from reference TRBV2 and TRBJ2-7, the complete variable domain reads EPEVTQTPSHQVTQMGQEVILRCVPISNHLYFYWYRQILGQKVEFLVSFYNNEISEKSEIFDDQFSVERPDGSNFTLKIRSTKLEDSAMYFCASMEDPSSYEQYFGPGTRLTVT.

V usage is TRBV4-1 and J usage is TRBJ2-2; 10 bases agree with TRBD1. Germline-derived CDR1 and CDR2 are MGHRA and YSYEKL. V shed 4 bases, J shed 4 bases, and the junction held 6 bases outside the gene matches. The CDR3 length is 16 residues. The CDR3 DNA follows: TGCGCCAGCAGCCCCGACAGGGGGCCGGGCACCGGGGAGCTGTTTTTT. Translated: CASSPDRGPGTGELFF.

Worth noting for this clone: The junction departs from the called germline gene at one end, perhaps through a read error. The chain recombines TRBV4-3 with TRBJ1-5; TRBD1 might be the D (5 bases). The CDR3 is 14 residues long. Germline V gives CDR1 LGHNA, CDR2 YSLEER. The CDR3 DNA follows: TGCGCCAGCAGCCAAGATCAGGGCAGGGATCCCCAACATTTT. Translating gives CASSQDQGRDPQHF.

The rearrangement uses TRBV10-2 and TRBJ1-2; tentative D call: TRBD1 (5 bases). Germline V lookup: CDR1 WSHSY, CDR2 SAAADI. The length of the CDR3 is 13 residues. Trimming removed 2 bases from V and 4 bases from J, with 8 bases in between. This CDR3 reads CASSEGGTYGYTF. CDR3 DNA sequence: TGCGCCAGCAGTGAGGGGGGGACCTATGGCTACACCTTC.

This clone was recorded once. The chain couples TRBV11-2 to TRBJ1-1; D uncertain. This CDR3 has 14 amino acids. With 3 bases removed from V and 4 bases from J, the gap between germline ends came to 12 bases. Per germline, CDR1 SGHAT and CDR2 FQNNGV. CDR3 DNA: TGTGCCAGCAGCTTTGGGGAGGTCGGCACTGAAGCTTTCTTT. Translation: CASSFGEVGTEAFF.